This T cell receptor (beta chain) was identified in a study of OX40 agonist ivuxolimab in advanced cancers. Across the study: Partial responses, seen in three patients, involved one hepatocellular carcinoma and two cutaneous melanomas. Findings and limits, study-wide: Researchers did not establish what antigens the expanded peripheral T cells target.

Generated by immunoSEQ multiplex PCR, the TCRdb table keeps only in-frame clones and is missing some. The sample has 85,000 to 120,000 clones; 90% are singletons. The V end lost 0 bases, the J end lost 5 bases, and 14 bases lay between the germline ends. CDR1 and CDR2 from the germline V gene are LGHNA and YSLEER. The CDR3 has 16 amino acids. About this clone itself: Its antigen remains unknown.

The sequence came from an adult with an advanced solid tumor such as melanoma, head and neck, liver or kidney cancer. Material: CD4+ or CD8+ T cells sorted from blood, obtained in a trial of the OX40 agonist ivuxolimab. The chain couples TRBV4-3 to TRBJ2-1; D gene uncertain. The CDR3 sequence: CASSQDGRARHNEQFF. The CDR3 DNA reads as TGCGCCAGCAGCCAAGACGGTCGGGCTCGACACAATGAGCAGTTCTTC.